The 25 T cell receptor beta chains reported below all come from one sample, sequenced in a study of CD8 T cells in ankylosing spondylitis (dated by TCRdb to about 2017). The method behind the library was 5' RACE. Instrument used: Illumina HiSeq 2500. TCRdb itself trimmed the public reads at Q25 with fastp, ran MiXCR and retained productive beta chains. Entries that share a CDR3 protein sequence are merged under the most common genes and DNA. In all, the sample holds a few hundred thousand distinct CDR3 sequences, and 18% of those were seen once. Of the sample, less than 35% falls within the top ten clones. The sample taken for sequencing was blood, either unsorted or a sorted T cell fraction (not recorded which). The receptor source for this set is a male donor with ankylosing spondylitis or in good health (not recorded which).

This clonotype was recorded once. The chain is built from TRBV3-1 and TRBJ2-1; 9 nucleotides agree with TRBD1. With 3 bases clipped from V and 5 bases from J, the junction kept 14 bases outside the gene matches. The germline V gene encodes CDR1 LGHDT and CDR2 YNNKEL (reference sequence). This CDR3 contains 18 residues. DNA for the CDR3: TGTGCCAGCAGCCATCCCCGGGACAGGGAAAGAGGGCACAATGAGCAGTTCTTC. Residues: CASSHPRDRERGHNEQFF.

V gene TRBV15 combines with J gene TRBJ2-3; D is possibly TRBD2 (6 bases). The CDR3 covers 14 residues. V shed 0 bases and J shed 4 bases, with 8 bases lying between them. The germline V gene has CDR1 LNHNV and CDR2 YYDKDF (reference sequence). The CDR3 nucleotides are TGTGCCACCAGCAGAGAACGGGAGTCAGATACGCAGTATTTT. Amino acids: CATSRERESDTQYF.

This chain links TRBV2 with TRBJ2-3; 10 bases are shared with TRBD2. The CDR3 extends over 19 amino acids. Germline V gene lookup returns CDR1 SNHLY and CDR2 FYNNEI. The J segment lost 0 bases and the V segment lost 2 bases, leaving 11 bases of the junction unmatched. CDR3: CASSERASGSRLSTDTQYF. The CDR3, as DNA: TGTGCCAGCAGTGAAAGGGCTAGCGGGAGTCGGCTTAGCACAGATACGCAGTATTTT.

This clonotype turned up a few times. The gene calls are TRBV3-1 and TRBJ2-1, with D hard to call. The CDR3 runs to 15 residues. V shed 1 base and J shed 3 bases, with 10 bases lying between them. Germline V lookup: CDR1 LGHDT, CDR2 YNNKEL (reference sequence). The CDR3 is CASSQGDTFYNEQFF. The CDR3 coding sequence is TGTGCCAGCAGCCAAGGAGATACCTTCTACAATGAGCAGTTCTTC.

The genes are TRBV19 and TRBJ2-1, with 7 bases identical to TRBD1. The CDR3 has 17 residues. The junction had 12 bases not matched to a gene; V was cut back by 5 bases and J by 2 bases. Germline V gene lookup returns CDR1 LNHDA and CDR2 SQIVND (reference sequence). CDR3 residues: CASSADLTGAPYNEQFF. The CDR3 bases are TGTGCCAGTAGTGCCGACCTAACAGGGGCGCCCTACAATGAGCAGTTCTTC.

This clonotype was seen ten or more times. This rearrangement joins TRBV4-1 to TRBJ1-2; D might be TRBD1 (6 bases). This CDR3 has 16 residues. The V gene's germline CDR1 is MGHRA and CDR2 YSYEKL. V dropped 4 bases and J dropped 4 bases, with 19 bases sitting between them. The CDR3 DNA reads TGCGCCAGCAGCCTACCGAGGGCAGGGGATCCCTATGGCTACACCTTC. Translation: CASSLPRAGDPYGYTF.

The V gene is TRBV20-1, the J gene TRBJ2-7; 7 bases fit TRBD2. The CDR3 sequence is 18 residues long. Per germline, CDR1 DFQATT and CDR2 SNEGSKA (reference sequence). Trimming removed 6 bases from V and 4 bases from J; junction bases left unmatched: 24. CDR3 amino acids: CSALRRESLSAPPYEQYF. CDR3 DNA sequence: TGCAGTGCCCTTCGGCGGGAGAGTTTATCGGCCCCCCCATACGAGCAGTACTTC.

This clonotype was picked up many times. The J gene is TRBJ2-1, the V gene TRBV9; D remains unclear. V gave up 0 bases and J gave up 3 bases, with 4 bases separating them. The length of the CDR3 is 13 residues. CDR1 SGDLS and CDR2 YYNGEE come from the germline V gene. The CDR3 region is CASSVGSYNEQFF. The CDR3 nucleotides read TGTGCCAGCAGCGTAGGGAGCTACAATGAGCAGTTCTTC.

J is TRBJ2-1 and V is TRBV12-3 or TRBV12-4; tentatively, D is TRBD2 (5 bases). The CDR3 extends over 13 amino acids. V shed 5 bases and J shed 5 bases, with 10 bases lying between them. The CDR3 spells CASSPGLHNEQFF. The CDR3, as DNA: TGTGCCAGCAGTCCCGGACTGCACAATGAGCAGTTCTTC.

The chain joins TRBV29-1 to TRBJ1-1; D is undetermined. This CDR3 spans 15 amino acids. V was trimmed by 0 bases and J by 0 bases, leaving 11 bases between them. In germline, CDR1 is SQVTM, CDR2 ANQGSEA. The CDR3 spells CSVEDQGRMNTEAFF. The CDR3 DNA reads TGCAGCGTTGAAGATCAAGGCAGGATGAACACTGAAGCTTTCTTT. The complete variable domain, with remaining parts taken from reference TRBV29-1 and TRBJ1-1, reads SAVISQKPSRDICQRGTSLTIQCQVDSQVTMMFWYRQQPGQSLTLIATANQGSEATYESGFVIDKFPISRPNLTFSTLTVSNMSPEDSSIYLCSVEDQGRMNTEAFFGQGTRLTVV.

This clonotype was seen a few times. V and J are TRBV7-2 and TRBJ2-5; no reliable D call. This CDR3 has 15 amino acids. Germline V gene lookup returns CDR1 SGHTA and CDR2 FQGNSA. V lost 4 bases and J lost 2, with 14 bases in between. The CDR3 DNA reads as TGTGCCAGCAGCTCGGTCGTCCGGAAACAAGAGACCCAGTACTTC. It specifies CASSSVVRKQETQYF.

The chain uses TRBV4-3 and TRBJ2-7, with a weak D call TRBD2 (5 bases). CDR1 is LGHNA, CDR2 YSLEER, per germline. V shed 0 bases and J shed 4 bases, with 16 bases lying between them. This CDR3 is 16 amino acids long. The DNA for the CDR3 is TGCGCCAGCAGCCAAGATAGCGCCTCTGATGCTTACGAGCAGTACTTC. It is translated as CASSQDSASDAYEQYF.

This clonotype was detected a few times. The rearrangement uses TRBV29-1 and TRBJ2-2; D possibly matches TRBD1 or TRBD2 (6 bases each). The CDR3 has 13 amino acids. V lost 7 bases and J 2 bases, leaving 11 bases between the germline ends. Germline CDR1 SQVTM, CDR2 ANQGSEA. The CDR3 sequence is CSGRGTNTGELFF. CDR3 nucleotides: TGCAGCGGGAGGGGGACAAACACCGGGGAGCTGTTTTTT.

The chain is built from TRBV7-6 and TRBJ2-1, with D possibly TRBD2 on 6 matching bases. Per the germline V gene, CDR1 is SGHVS and CDR2 is FNYEAQ. Trimming stripped 0 bases from V and 4 bases from J, with 13 bases between. The CDR3 runs to 16 residues. The chain's CDR3 is CASSLASAGEYNEQFF. For the CDR3, the DNA is TGTGCCAGCAGCTTAGCTTCAGCGGGTGAATACAATGAGCAGTTCTTC.

Note on this clonotype: The junction departs from the called germline gene at one end, perhaps through a read error. This chain joins TRBV4-1 and TRBJ2-1, with TRBD2 identical over 7 bases. CDR3 length equals 13 residues. Looked up from germline, CDR1 is MGHRA and CDR2 is YSYEKL. In nucleotides, the CDR3 is TGCGCCAGCAGCCAAGATCAGGGCGGGAGAGAGGTCTTC. Its translation is CASSQDQGGREVF.

This clonotype was picked up a small number of times. The chain links TRBV6-2 or TRBV6-3 to TRBJ2-3, with 7 positions matching TRBD2. Germline CDR1 is MNHEY and CDR2 is SVGEGT. This CDR3 region has 16 residues. V was pared by 8 bases and J by 1 base, with 12 bases of the junction left unmatched. CDR3 residues: CASRRGIAGRTDTQYF. Here the CDR3 DNA reads TGTGCCAGCCGACGAGGGATAGCGGGCCGCACAGATACGCAGTATTTT.

The chain employs TRBV12-3 or TRBV12-4 and TRBJ2-6; tentative D call: TRBD1 (5 bases). CDR3 length: 18 residues. The V end was cut by 1 base, the J end by 2 bases, with 15 bases between. CDR3 DNA: TGTGCCAGCAGTTTAGGAGTTACAGGCGCTCCTGGGGCCAACGTCCTGACTTTC. Its translation: CASSLGVTGAPGANVLTF.

This clonotype was counted at least ten times. The chain employs TRBV11-2 and TRBJ2-1, with 8 bases lining up with TRBD1. The CDR3 totals 13 residues. CDR1 is SGHAT, CDR2 FQNNGV, per germline. V lost 0 bases, J lost 8 bases, and 0 bases stayed unmatched. CDR3 sequence reads: CASSLETGDEQFF. DNA of the CDR3: TGTGCCAGCAGCTTAGAGACAGGGGATGAGCAGTTCTTC.

This clonotype was counted only a few times. The chain couples TRBV27 to TRBJ2-1, with D perhaps TRBD1 or TRBD2 (5 bases each). CDR3 length equals 14 residues. Trimming pared 4 bases from V and 9 bases from J, leaving 16 bases between. Germline V gene lookup returns CDR1 MNHEY and CDR2 SMNVEV (reference sequence). The DNA of the CDR3 is TGTGCCAGCAGTTCCGGGACCCGGAGGTTTGAGCAGTTCTTC. Translated: CASSSGTRRFEQFF.

This clonotype was counted between two and nine times. The genes are TRBV6-6 and TRBJ2-7, with 10 positions matching TRBD1. CDR1 MNHNY and CDR2 SVGAGI come from the germline V gene (reference sequence). The junction had 2 bases not matched to a gene; V was cut back by 6 bases and J by 3 bases. The CDR3 length is 13 residues. The CDR3 bases are TGTGCCAGCAGCGGGACAGGGGTCTACGAGCAGTACTTC. This translates into CASSGTGVYEQYF.

The chain links TRBV11-2 to TRBJ2-2, with 7 bases fitting TRBD2. From germline, CDR1 is SGHAT and CDR2 FQNNGV. Trimming took 4 bases from V and 0 from J; bases not matched to a gene: 5. This CDR3 is built from 16 residues. The CDR3 is CASSSGSGTNTGELFF. The CDR3 coding sequence is TGTGCCAGCAGCTCTGGGAGCGGGACGAACACCGGGGAGCTGTTTTTT.

V usage is TRBV6-5 and J usage is TRBJ2-1; D is uncertain. V dropped 6 bases and J dropped 6 bases, with 6 bases sitting between them. The CDR3 totals 11 residues. Germline values: CDR1 MNHEY, CDR2 SVGAGI. This CDR3 reads CASSHFNEQFF. The CDR3 DNA follows: TGTGCCAGCAGCCACTTCAATGAGCAGTTCTTC.

The table lists this clonotype with a few counts. This sequence joins TRBV29-1 and TRBJ2-2; a weak D match, TRBD1 (6 bases). The CDR3 contains 15 residues. CDR1 is SQVTM and CDR2 is ANQGSEA in the germline V gene. The ends were cut back, 3 bases at V and 4 bases at J, with 15 bases in the middle. The CDR3 loop is CSVELAGVPTGELFF. The CDR3, as DNA: TGCAGCGTTGAGTTGGCAGGGGTCCCCACCGGGGAGCTGTTTTTT.

This clonotype was seen ten or more times. The chain carries TRBV9 and TRBJ2-7, with 10 bases that match TRBD1. Trimming cost V 2 bases and J 4 bases; bases outside gene matches: 3. The CDR3 contains 14 residues. CDR1 and CDR2 (germline): SGDLS, YYNGEE. CDR3 sequence (DNA): TGTGCCAGCAGCGTTGGACAGGGGGGATACGAGCAGTACTTC. This translates into CASSVGQGGYEQYF. The full variable domain, in which reference TRBV9 and TRBJ2-7 provide the parts outside the CDR3, is DSGVTQTPKHLITATGQRVTLRCSPRSGDLSVYWYQQSLDQGLQFLIQYYNGEERAKGNILERFSAQQFPDLHSELNLSSLELGDSALYFCASSVGQGGYEQYFGPGTRLTVT.

The chain employs TRBV7-8 and TRBJ2-2; 8 bases match TRBD1. The germline gives CDR1 SGHVS, CDR2 FQNEAQ. Losses at the gene ends were 4 bases for V and 2 bases for J; bases not matched to a gene: 6. The CDR3 totals 16 residues. CDR3 DNA sequence: TGTGCCAGCAGCTCTTGGACAGGGTCAAACACCGGGGAGCTGTTTTTT. It is translated as CASSSWTGSNTGELFF.